The 27 T cell receptor beta chains below come from one sample, sequenced in a study of response to subunit inactivated influenza vaccine. MiXCR, applied by TCRdb to the RT-PCR reads, yields one record per CDR3 protein. The sample records a few hundred thousand distinct CDR3 sequences, roughly a fifth being singletons. This specimen consisted of PBMCs from blood, obtained approximately 20 months after vaccination. All receptors derive from a man aged 45 to 70 who received an inactivated influenza vaccine.

The chain couples TRBV6-2 or TRBV6-3 to TRBJ2-6; D unresolved. Trimming shortened V by 0 bases and J by 0 bases, and 15 bases separated the two germline ends. Germline V CDR1 and CDR2: MNHEY, SVGEGT. CDR3 length equals 19 residues. CDR3 nucleotides: TGTGCCAGCAGTTACTCGACTGTGACTTTGTACTCTGGGGCCAACGTCCTGACTTTC. As protein: CASSYSTVTLYSGANVLTF.

This clonotype was observed a handful of times. CDR3 sequence reads: CSVAPLSNYGYTF. CDR3 nucleotides: TGCAGCGTTGCCCCACTATCTAACTATGGCTACACCTTC. This chain joins TRBV29-1 and TRBJ1-2; D gene ambiguous. This CDR3 has 13 residues. The V gene lost 4 bases and the J gene lost 0 bases, with 9 bases spanning the gap. Germline loops: CDR1 SQVTM, CDR2 ANQGSEA.

The genes are TRBV11-2 and TRBJ2-1, with D perhaps TRBD1 (6 bases). Germline assignment: CDR1 SGHAT and CDR2 FQNNGV. V was cut by 5 bases and J by 10 bases, with 12 bases left in between. The CDR3 has 12 amino acids. As DNA, the CDR3 is TGTGCCAGCAGCCTGGACAGTTCCGAGCAGTTCTTC. This sequence encodes CASSLDSSEQFF.

The genes are TRBV4-1 and TRBJ2-5; TRBD2 agrees at 10 bases. CDR1 and CDR2 (germline): MGHRA, YSYEKL. The V gene end was trimmed by 3 bases and the J gene end by 5 bases; junction bases not matched to a gene: 9. This CDR3 contains 16 residues. The CDR3 DNA reads TGCGCCAGCAGCCAGTCGGGAGCGGGGGGGAAGGAGACCCAGTACTTC. Its protein product is CASSQSGAGGKETQYF.

This clonotype was seen more than once but under ten times. The V and J genes are TRBV6-1 and TRBJ2-6, with 9 bases that match TRBD1. Germline CDR1 and CDR2: MNHNS and SASEGT. The ends lost 10 bases at V and 2 bases at J; junction bases unmatched: 9. CDR3 size: 16 residues. The CDR3 reads CATAGTGHPGANVLTF. CDR3 nucleotides: TGTGCCACCGCCGGGACAGGGCATCCTGGGGCCAACGTCCTGACTTTC.

This clonotype was recorded many times. The chain is built from TRBV7-3 and TRBJ1-1; a possible D gene is TRBD1 (5 bases). CDR3 size: 16 residues. Germline V gene sequence: CDR1 SGHTA, CDR2 FQGTGA. V lost 4 bases and J 0 bases, leaving 15 bases between the germline ends. CDR3 in DNA: TGTGCCAGCAGCTACCGACAGAGATCGATGAACACTGAAGCTTTCTTT. This translates into CASSYRQRSMNTEAFF.

The chain links TRBV20-1 to TRBJ2-7, with 10 bases matching TRBD1. CDR1 DFQATT and CDR2 SNEGSKA come from the germline V gene (reference sequence). Trimming took 8 bases from V and 1 from J; bases not matched to a gene: 8. The CDR3 consists of 14 residues. The CDR3 protein is CSTKGQGGSYEQYF. In DNA, the CDR3 is TGCAGTACTAAAGGACAGGGGGGTTCCTACGAGCAGTACTTC.

The V call is TRBV7-2, the J call TRBJ2-5, with 9 nucleotides matching TRBD1. The CDR3 runs 17 residues. V trimming: 3 bases; J trimming: 4 bases; junction bases outside the gene matches: 12. Germline loops: CDR1 SGHTA, CDR2 FQGNSA. For the CDR3, the DNA is TGTGCCAGCAGCTTCCGTCTCGGGGGACAGGGAGGAGAGACCCAGTACTTC. Its translation is CASSFRLGGQGGETQYF.

In its sample, this clonotype was seen a few times. V usage is TRBV4-1 and J usage is TRBJ2-2; D is ambiguous. Germline values: CDR1 MGHRA, CDR2 YSYEKL. The CDR3 consists of 15 residues. The V end was cut by 0 bases, the J end by 1 base, with 6 bases between. CDR3: CASSQDAGNTGELFF. The CDR3 bases are TGCGCCAGCAGCCAAGATGCAGGGAACACCGGGGAGCTGTTTTTT.

In this sample, this clonotype turned up a few times. This chain joins TRBV3-1 and TRBJ2-3, with 8 bases lining up with TRBD1. Trimming cost V 10 bases and J 2 bases; bases outside gene matches: 14. Germline loops: CDR1 LGHDT, CDR2 YNNKEL (reference sequence). The CDR3 consists of 16 residues. The CDR3 protein is CATKSGTGAFTDTQYF. CDR3 nucleotides: TGTGCCACAAAATCAGGGACAGGCGCCTTCACAGATACGCAGTATTTT.

This chain links TRBV28 with TRBJ1-5; 7 bases are a match to TRBD1. The V gene's germline CDR1 is MDHEN and CDR2 SYDVKM. With V trimmed by 5 bases and J by 5 bases, 18 bases remained unmatched. The CDR3 is 18 amino acids. Written as DNA, the CDR3 is TGTGCCAGCAGTGGGGGCTTGAACCCTCGACAGGGCGATCAGCCCCAGCATTTT. Encoded protein: CASSGGLNPRQGDQPQHF.

The chain is built from TRBV19 and TRBJ2-1, with 7 positions matching TRBD2. CDR1 is LNHDA and CDR2 is SQIVND in the germline V gene (reference sequence). The CDR3 is made up of 15 amino acids. J lost 8 bases, V lost 1 base, and 8 bases had no gene match. Here the CDR3 reads CASSIVRGSTDEQFF. The DNA for the CDR3 is TGTGCCAGTAGTATAGTTCGCGGGAGTACCGATGAGCAGTTCTTC.

This clonotype has a handful of counts. This sequence joins TRBV6-5 and TRBJ2-2; 7 bases align to TRBD1. From germline, CDR1 is MNHEY and CDR2 SVGAGI. The V gene end was trimmed by 0 bases and the J gene end by 3 bases; junction bases not matched to a gene: 4. CDR3 size: 16 residues. CDR3 coding DNA: TGTGCCAGCAGTTACTCGACAGGGCGCGACACCGGGGAGCTGTTTTTT. Protein sequence: CASSYSTGRDTGELFF.

The rearrangement uses TRBV18 and TRBJ2-7; D call uncertain. Germline V CDR1 and CDR2: KGHSH, LQKENI. The CDR3 is made up of 15 amino acids. V was cut by 2 bases and J by 0 bases, with 11 bases left in between. CDR3 loop: CASSPASMASYEQYF. DNA of the CDR3: TGTGCCAGCTCACCAGCAAGTATGGCCTCCTACGAGCAGTACTTC.

This clonotype occurred a few times. The V and J genes are TRBV12-3 or TRBV12-4 and TRBJ1-1; tentative D call: TRBD1 (5 bases). There are 13 residues in the CDR3. Trimming shortened V by 5 bases and J by 6 bases, and 13 bases separated the two germline ends. This CDR3 is CASSLGTAAEAFF. The DNA for the CDR3 is TGTGCCAGCAGTCTAGGGACGGCAGCTGAAGCTTTCTTT.

The V and J genes are TRBV10-3 and TRBJ1-2; D is undetermined. The CDR3 is 11 amino acids. The germline gives CDR1 ENHRY, CDR2 SYGVKD. Trimming left V 0 bases short and J 7 bases short, with 3 bases between. The CDR3: CAISESGGYTF. Here the CDR3 DNA reads TGTGCCATCAGTGAGTCCGGTGGCTACACCTTC.

This clonotype was counted between two and nine times. This chain connects TRBV6-2 or TRBV6-3 to TRBJ1-6; tentative D call: TRBD1 (5 bases). Between the trimmed V and J ends, which lost 6 bases and 16 bases, there was a span of 19 bases. The CDR3 sequence is 13 residues long. Germline-derived CDR1 and CDR2 are MNHEY and SVGEGT. The CDR3 is CASSWDGTFPLHF. DNA for the CDR3: TGTGCCAGCAGCTGGGACGGGACCTTTCCTCTCCACTTT.

The table lists this clonotype with a few counts. This sequence joins TRBV29-1 and TRBJ2-5, with a possible D match to TRBD1 (6 bases). V lost 4 bases, J lost 1 base, and 19 bases lay in between. Germline V gives CDR1 SQVTM, CDR2 ANQGSEA. This CDR3 is 16 amino acids long. In DNA, the CDR3 is TGCAGCGTTGCGCCGGGACACCGAGGGACCCAAGAGACCCAGTACTTC. Translating gives CSVAPGHRGTQETQYF.

This clonotype was seen more than once but under ten times. The chain uses TRBV6-1 and TRBJ2-7, with D perhaps being TRBD1 or TRBD2 (5 bases each). V lost 3 bases and J 3 bases, leaving 9 bases between the germline ends. CDR1 is MNHNS and CDR2 is SASEGT in the germline V gene. The CDR3 totals 13 residues. The CDR3 here is CASSDGGNYEQYF. In nucleotides, the CDR3 is TGTGCCAGCAGTGATGGGGGAAACTACGAGCAGTACTTC.

The chain has TRBV24-1 and TRBJ1-2, with TRBD1 matching 11 bases. Germline values: CDR1 KGHDR, CDR2 SFDVKD. V lost 3 bases, J lost 8 bases, and 7 bases stayed unmatched. The CDR3 is made up of 15 amino acids. Here the CDR3 reads CATSDPGQGARGYTF. The CDR3 DNA follows: TGTGCCACCAGTGATCCCGGACAGGGGGCGAGAGGCTACACCTTC.

The gene calls are TRBV5-6 and TRBJ2-3, with D uncertain. The CDR3 consists of 15 residues. CDR1 is SGHDT and CDR2 is YYEEEE in the germline V gene. Trimming pared 0 bases from V and 1 base from J, leaving 9 bases between. The CDR3: CASSLDVRGTDTQYF. CDR3 in DNA: TGTGCCAGCAGCTTGGATGTTCGTGGCACAGATACGCAGTATTTT.

The rearrangement links TRBV12-3 or TRBV12-4 to TRBJ1-4, with D tentatively TRBD1 (6 bases). The CDR3 contains 16 residues. The V and J ends lost 3 bases and 2 bases respectively, with 13 bases between them. CDR3 region: CASSFGGLRTNEKLFF. CDR3 coding DNA: TGTGCCAGCAGTTTCGGGGGGCTAAGGACTAATGAAAAACTGTTTTTT.

V and J are TRBV29-1 and TRBJ1-1; D gene ambiguous. Germline V gene lookup returns CDR1 SQVTM and CDR2 ANQGSEA. The CDR3 totals 16 residues. V lost 4 bases to trimming and J lost 1 base, with 19 bases between them. As DNA, the CDR3 is TGCAGCGTTGTAGCCCCACGGGTTACCCAGAACACTGAAGCTTTCTTT. Translated: CSVVAPRVTQNTEAFF.

This clonotype was seen repeatedly, ten times or more. The V gene is TRBV20-1, the J gene TRBJ2-3, with TRBD2 identical over 8 bases. The germline V gene has CDR1 DFQATT and CDR2 SNEGSKA (reference sequence). The CDR3 consists of 14 residues. Trimming at V came to 0 bases and at J to 3 bases, leaving 2 bases not matched to a gene. DNA for the CDR3: TGCAGTGCTAGAGACGGGAGGGGGACAGATACGCAGTATTTT. Protein product: CSARDGRGTDTQYF.

V gene TRBV10-3 combines with J gene TRBJ2-7, with TRBD1 matching 8 bases. After removal of 10 bases from V and 5 bases from J, the junction contained 10 bases not matched to a gene. Germline V gene sequence: CDR1 ENHRY, CDR2 SYGVKD. The CDR3 is made up of 13 amino acids. The CDR3, as DNA: TGTGCCAGCGGAGGACAGGGCGGCAACGAGCAGTACTTC. Protein sequence: CASGGQGGNEQYF.

The chain has TRBV27 and TRBJ2-7; D is tentatively TRBD1 or TRBD2 (5 bases each). This CDR3 region has 14 residues. Germline assignment: CDR1 MNHEY and CDR2 SMNVEV (reference sequence). V dropped 5 bases and J dropped 3 bases, with 14 bases sitting between them. CDR3 residues: CASSRGTGGYEQYF. The CDR3 region has the DNA TGTGCCAGCAGTAGGGGTACCGGAGGCTACGAGCAGTACTTC.

This clonotype occurred a few times. The chain recombines TRBV20-1 with TRBJ1-2, with no clear D. The V gene's germline CDR1 is DFQATT and CDR2 SNEGSKA (reference sequence). The CDR3 sequence is 11 residues long. The ends were cut back, 3 bases at V and 1 base at J, with 3 bases in the middle. The CDR3 nucleotides are TGCAGTGCTAGCGTTAACTATGGCTACACCTTC. Its translation is CSASVNYGYTF.